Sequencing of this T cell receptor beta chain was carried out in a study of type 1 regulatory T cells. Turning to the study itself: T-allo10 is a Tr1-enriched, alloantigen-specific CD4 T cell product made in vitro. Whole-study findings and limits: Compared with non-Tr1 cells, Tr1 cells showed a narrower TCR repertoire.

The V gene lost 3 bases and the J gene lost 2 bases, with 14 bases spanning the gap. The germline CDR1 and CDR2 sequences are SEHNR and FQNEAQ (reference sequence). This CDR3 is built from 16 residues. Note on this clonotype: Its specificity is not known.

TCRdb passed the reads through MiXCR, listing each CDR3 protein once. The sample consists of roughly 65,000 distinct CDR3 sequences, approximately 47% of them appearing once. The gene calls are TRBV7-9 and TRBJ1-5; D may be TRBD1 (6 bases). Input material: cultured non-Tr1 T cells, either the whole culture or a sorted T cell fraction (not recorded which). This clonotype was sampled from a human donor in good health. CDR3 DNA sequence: TGTGCCAGCAGCTTTTCGGGGGCTCGGGGCAATCAGCCCCAGCATTTT. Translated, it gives CASSFSGARGNQPQHF. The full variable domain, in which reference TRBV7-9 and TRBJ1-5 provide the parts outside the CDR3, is DTGVSQNPRHKITKRGQNVTFRCDPISEHNRLYWYRQTLGQGPEFLTYFQNEAQLEKSRLLSDRFSAERPKGSFSTLEIQRTEQGDSAMYLCASSFSGARGNQPQHFGDGTRLSIL.